This T cell receptor beta chain came from a study of response to subunit inactivated influenza vaccine. MiXCR, run by TCRdb on the RT-PCR reads, gives a single entry per CDR3 protein. The table records fewer than 700,000 distinct CDR3 sequences, 10% to 15% of them present only once. CDR1 is SGHRS, CDR2 YFSETQ, per germline. V trimming: 4 bases; J trimming: 4 bases; junction bases outside the gene matches: 7. The CDR3 covers 16 residues. General study findings and limits: T cells newly recruited by each seasonal influenza vaccination are few, the authors suggested.

The sample holds many counts of this clonotype. What it binds is not known. Sequencing used PBMCs from blood, obtained roughly 6 weeks after vaccination. The receptor was derived from a man aged 50 or older who received an inactivated influenza vaccine. The rearrangement links TRBV5-1 to TRBJ2-1; 11 bases match TRBD1. The CDR3 DNA reads as TGCGCCAGCAGCGTGCGGACAGGGGGCGCTTACAATGAGCAGTTCTTC. This encodes CASSVRTGGAYNEQFF.